A single sample is the source of the 22 T cell receptor beta chains below, sequenced in a study of blood T cells in healthy people across ages. PCR was performed a second time for roughly 6 to 12 cycles using a sample-barcoded 5' primer and a J-beta primer mix. TCRdb re-analysed the 5' RACE reads in MiXCR, keeping a single row per CDR3 protein. Of around 1,900,000 distinct CDR3 sequences listed, around 40% were seen once; the top ten hold roughly 23%. Sequenced input: blood. These receptors came from a human donor in good health.

In its sample, this clonotype was seen a few times. The gene calls are TRBV5-5 and TRBJ1-5; D is ambiguous. The CDR3 loop spans 14 amino acids. CDR1 and CDR2 (germline): SGHKS, YYEKEE (reference sequence). The V end was cut by 2 bases, the J end by 1 base, with 7 bases between. The DNA for the CDR3 is TGTGCCAGCAGCTTTGGTTGGAGCAATCAGCCCCAGCATTTT. This sequence encodes CASSFGWSNQPQHF.

This clonotype was detected a few times. The J gene is TRBJ2-3, the V gene TRBV12-3 or TRBV12-4, with D tentatively TRBD1 or TRBD2 (5 bases each). This CDR3 has 14 amino acids. V dropped 6 bases and J dropped 6 bases, with 16 bases sitting between them. The DNA for the CDR3 is TGTGCCAGCAGCCGGGACCGACTCGGGGATACGCAGTATTTT. Its protein product is CASSRDRLGDTQYF.

The rearrangement uses TRBV4-3 and TRBJ1-2; the match to TRBD1 covers 12 bases. The V gene end was trimmed by 3 bases and the J gene end by 8 bases; junction bases not matched to a gene: 7. The length of the CDR3 is 15 residues. Germline V lookup: CDR1 LGHNA, CDR2 YSLEER. DNA for the CDR3: TGCGCCAGCAGCCAGGCCGGGACAGGGGGCGCGGGCTACACCTTC. Its translation: CASSQAGTGGAGYTF.

This clonotype was observed a handful of times. This sequence joins TRBV20-1 and TRBJ1-2, with D possibly TRBD1 on 6 matching bases. Trimming left V 0 bases short and J 12 bases short, with 11 bases between. Germline V lookup: CDR1 DFQATT, CDR2 SNEGSKA (reference sequence). This CDR3 is built from 11 residues. The CDR3 here is CSAREGGGHTF. CDR3 bases: TGCAGTGCTAGAGAAGGGGGAGGCCACACCTTC.

V is TRBV4-3 and J is TRBJ1-5; D may be TRBD1 (5 bases). CDR3 size: 17 residues. CDR1 LGHNA and CDR2 YSLEER come from the germline V gene. V was clipped by 5 bases and J by 2 bases, with 19 bases between them. For the CDR3, the DNA is TGCGCCAGCAGCGAAGGGGTAGGAGTACTTGGCAATCAGCCCCAGCATTTT. Translated, it gives CASSEGVGVLGNQPQHF.

The V call is TRBV6-2 or TRBV6-3, the J call TRBJ2-1; D ambiguous. The J call may be wrong; the DNA end is better matched by TRBJ2-7. From germline, CDR1 is MNHEY and CDR2 SVGEGT. This CDR3 region has 10 residues. DNA of the CDR3: TGTGCCACCAACTACAATGAGCAGTACTTC. This encodes CATNYNEQYF.

V gene TRBV4-3 combines with J gene TRBJ1-6, with D hard to call. The length of the CDR3 is 16 residues. Trimming removed 2 bases at V and 4 bases at J, with 12 bases between. CDR1 is LGHNA and CDR2 is YSLEER in the germline V gene. CDR3 sequence reads: CASSQSTVAYNSPLHF. The CDR3 coding sequence is TGCGCCAGCAGCCAATCCACAGTTGCTTATAATTCACCCCTCCACTTT.

In the case of this clonotype: One junction end disagrees with the germline gene, perhaps due to a read error. The chain has TRBV5-1 and TRBJ2-3, with D unresolved. The CDR3 is 13 amino acids. Germline lookup yields CDR1 SGHRS and CDR2 YFSETQ. Here the CDR3 DNA reads TGCGCCAGCAGCCCGGAAAGAGTAGATGCGCAGTATTTT. Its translation: CASSPERVDAQYF.

The V call is TRBV5-1, the J call TRBJ1-6; D is possibly TRBD1 (5 bases). The CDR3 has 14 residues. Per the germline V gene, CDR1 is SGHRS and CDR2 is YFSETQ. Trimming removed 0 bases from V and 9 bases from J, with 10 bases in between. CDR3 nucleotides: TGCGCCAGCAGCTTGGATGGGGCCAGTTCACCCCTCCACTTT. Translating gives CASSLDGASSPLHF. Drawing the rest from reference TRBV5-1 and TRBJ1-6, the complete variable domain is KAGVTQTPRYLIKTRGQQVTLSCSPISGHRSVSWYQQTPGQGLQFLFEYFSETQRNKGNFPGRFSGRQFSNSRSEMNVSTLELGDSALYLCASSLDGASSPLHFGNGTRLTVT.

V and J are TRBV7-8 and TRBJ2-1, with 10 bases that match TRBD1. The germline V gene has CDR1 SGHVS and CDR2 FQNEAQ. Trimming cost V 6 bases and J 0 bases; bases outside gene matches: 2. The CDR3 consists of 15 residues. The CDR3 loop is CASRDRGSSYNEQFF. In nucleotides, the CDR3 is TGTGCCAGCAGGGACAGGGGGAGCTCCTACAATGAGCAGTTCTTC.

This clonotype was observed a handful of times. J is TRBJ2-7 and V is TRBV6-5; unclear D gene. The CDR3 consists of 15 residues. Between the trimmed V and J ends, which lost 3 bases and 2 bases, there was a span of 14 bases. Germline values: CDR1 MNHEY, CDR2 SVGAGI. Here the CDR3 reads CASSYAAGEPYEQYF. Here the CDR3 DNA reads TGTGCCAGCAGTTATGCGGCAGGAGAACCCTACGAGCAGTACTTC.

This clonotype was counted between two and nine times. The junction departs from the called germline gene at one end, perhaps through a read error. The V and J genes are TRBV5-1 and TRBJ2-5; D unclear. This CDR3 contains 14 residues. CDR1 is SGHRS, CDR2 YFSETQ, per germline. CDR3 nucleotides: TGCGCCGGCAGCTTGCAGGCCGACCAAGAGACCCAGTACTTC. It codes for CAGSLQADQETQYF.

The chain joins TRBV12-3 or TRBV12-4 to TRBJ2-6; 9 positions agree with TRBD1. This CDR3 contains 18 residues. The V segment lost 1 base and the J segment 1 base; nucleotides outside the gene matches: 5. For the CDR3, the DNA is TGTGCCAGCAGTTTAGGAACCGGGACAGGGTCTGGGGCCAACGTCCTGACTTTC. This sequence encodes CASSLGTGTGSGANVLTF.

V is TRBV7-6 and J is TRBJ2-7; unclear D gene. V lost 6 bases, J lost 0 bases, and 12 bases lay in between. Germline assignment: CDR1 SGHVS and CDR2 FNYEAQ. The length of the CDR3 is 14 residues. CDR3 nucleotide sequence: TGTGCCAGCAGTGACTTGTCCAACTCCTACGAGCAGTACTTC. Translating gives CASSDLSNSYEQYF.

This clonotype was counted only a few times. This chain links TRBV20-1 with TRBJ1-2, with a tentative D call TRBD1 (5 bases). Germline V gene lookup returns CDR1 DFQATT and CDR2 SNEGSKA (reference sequence). CDR3 size: 13 residues. Deletions cut 3 bases from V and 4 bases from J, with 12 bases between. The CDR3 DNA sequence: TGCAGTGCTAGTTTAGGGACGGGCTATGGCTACACCTTC. Amino acids: CSASLGTGYGYTF.

Only a few counts were recorded for this clonotype. This chain links TRBV7-9 with TRBJ1-2, with 9 bases identical to TRBD1. The J segment lost 6 bases and the V segment lost 7 bases, leaving 3 bases of the junction unmatched. Germline CDR1 reads SEHNR; CDR2 reads FQNEAQ (reference sequence). The CDR3 totals 12 residues. The CDR3 loop is CASTRDRDGYTF. CDR3 DNA sequence: TGTGCCAGCACGCGGGACAGGGATGGCTACACCTTC.

This clonotype was detected a few times. This chain uses TRBV11-2 with TRBJ1-1, with 7 nucleotides matching TRBD1. This CDR3 comprises 16 residues. J lost 3 bases, V lost 4 bases, and 11 bases had no gene match. The V gene's germline CDR1 is SGHAT and CDR2 FQNNGV. CDR3 DNA: TGTGCCAGCAGCTCACGACAGGGCAGAGAGGACACTGAAGCTTTCTTT. It specifies CASSSRQGREDTEAFF. The whole variable domain, remainder taken from reference TRBV11-2 and TRBJ1-1, is EAGVAQSPRYKIIEKRQSVAFWCNPISGHATLYWYQQILGQGPKLLIQFQNNGVVDDSQLPKDRFSAERLKGVDSTLKIQPAKLEDSAVYLCASSSRQGREDTEAFFGQGTRLTVV.

The sample holds a few counts of this clonotype. The V call is TRBV9, the J call TRBJ2-5; TRBD1 matches at 9 bases. V trimming: 0 bases; J trimming: 0 bases; junction bases outside the gene matches: 9. The germline V gene has CDR1 SGDLS and CDR2 YYNGEE. CDR3 length: 18 residues. The CDR3 DNA reads as TGTGCCAGCAGCGTAGCTACTGTAGGGACAGGGTACCAAGAGACCCAGTACTTC. Encoded protein: CASSVATVGTGYQETQYF. The full variable domain, rest sourced from reference TRBV9 and TRBJ2-5, is DSGVTQTPKHLITATGQRVTLRCSPRSGDLSVYWYQQSLDQGLQFLIQYYNGEERAKGNILERFSAQQFPDLHSELNLSSLELGDSALYFCASSVATVGTGYQETQYFGPGTRLLVL.

This clonotype was counted a single time. A read error is possible here, since a much larger clone lies one base away. The CDR3 nucleotides are TGTGCCACCAGGGGTAGTGCGCCCAATGAGCAGTTCTTC. The encoded protein is CATRGSAPNEQFF. The rearrangement uses TRBV10-3 and TRBJ2-1; possible D gene TRBD1, 6 bases. Per germline, CDR1 ENHRY and CDR2 SYGVKD. This CDR3 is 13 amino acids long. The V gene lost 10 bases and the J gene lost 6 bases, with 16 bases spanning the gap.

The chain combines TRBV29-1 with TRBJ1-2; the D gene is possibly TRBD1 (5 bases). Between the trimmed V and J ends, which lost 4 bases and 9 bases, there was a span of 12 bases. This CDR3 is 11 amino acids long. Germline CDR1 SQVTM, CDR2 ANQGSEA. CDR3 nucleotide sequence: TGCAGCGTTGTAGCGACAGATAGCTACACCTTC. Amino acid sequence: CSVVATDSYTF.

V usage is TRBV7-9 and J usage is TRBJ2-7, with D maybe TRBD1 (7 bases). V lost 5 bases and J 3 bases, leaving 14 bases between the germline ends. Germline CDR1 SEHNR, CDR2 FQNEAQ (reference sequence). The CDR3 runs to 14 residues. DNA for the CDR3: TGTGCCAGCAGCGGGGGGACAGTTTTCTACGAGCAGTACTTC. Translated: CASSGGTVFYEQYF.

This clonotype has ten or more counts. Mismatch with germline at one junction end may stem from a read error. This CDR3 reads CASSLTAGRETQYF. CDR3 nucleotide sequence: TGTGCTAGCAGCTTAACGGCGGGAAGAGAGACCCAGTACTTC. This chain joins TRBV7-7 and TRBJ2-5, with D perhaps matching TRBD2 (6 bases). The CDR3 spans 14 residues. Germline V gives CDR1 SSHAT, CDR2 FNYEAQ (reference sequence).